This entry describes one T cell receptor delta chain. The mismatch at residue 5 between this DNA's translation and the TCRdb protein of a much larger clone likely reflects a read error; the protein shown is translated from the DNA. TCRdb used CATT to re-call clones from the RT-PCR reads. The sample contains hundreds of delta-chain clones, less than 3% of which appear only once. These data belong to a study of gamma-delta T cells after stem cell transplantation. This CDR3 comprises 24 residues. J lost 3 bases, V lost 3 bases, and 30 bases had no gene match. Germline loops: CDR1 GEAIGNYY, CDR2 EKD. This TCR was recovered from a human donor. It is not recorded whose cells these are; they may come from a transplant donor. This rearrangement joins TRDV2 to TRDJ1; TRDD3 aligns across 13 bases. Input material: gamma-delta T cells. Written as DNA, the CDR3 is TGTGCCTGTGACGAGGACTCCCCAACGGATCCACTGGGGGATACGCCCGTCTCGGCCGATAAACTCATCTTT. It yields the protein CACDEDSPTDPLGDTPVSADKLIF.